The 16 T cell receptor beta chains in this list originate from one sample, sequenced in a study of T cell responses to AZD1222 COVID-19 vaccine. Using immunoSEQ multiplex PCR, the repertoire was profiled, and TCRdb retains in-frame clones only, with some absent. The sample consists of about 130,000 clones, around 87% of them appearing once. Sequencing was performed on peripheral blood, taken on day 0 of AZD1222 vaccination. These receptors were obtained from an adult in good health.

The CDR3 DNA is TGTGCCAGCAGTTACTCGGCGCTAGCGGGAGGAGGGACCGGGGAGCTGTTTTTT. Translating gives CASSYSALAGGGTGELFF. This chain uses TRBV6-2 or TRBV6-3 with TRBJ2-2, with 11 bases lining up with TRBD2. The trim removed 0 bases at V and 5 bases at J, leaving 8 bases unmatched. The CDR3 has 18 residues. The germline CDR1 and CDR2 sequences are MNHEY and SVGEGT.

The chain has TRBV9 and TRBJ1-1; possible D gene TRBD1, 6 bases. The V end was cut by 4 bases, the J end by 5 bases, with 9 bases between. The CDR3 is 12 amino acids. Germline values: CDR1 SGDLS, CDR2 YYNGEE. CDR3 protein: CASSTGLTEAFF. CDR3 in DNA: TGTGCCAGCAGCACAGGGTTAACTGAAGCTTTCTTT.

V usage is TRBV18 and J usage is TRBJ1-1; TRBD1 is a possible D gene (5 bases). The CDR3 length is 14 residues. The germline CDR1 and CDR2 sequences are KGHSH and LQKENI. Trimming took 3 bases from V and 0 from J, leaving 8 bases between them. In DNA, the CDR3 is TGTGCCAGCTCACCGCAACAGGTGAACACTGAAGCTTTCTTT. Amino acid sequence: CASSPQQVNTEAFF.

This clone has at least ten counts. CDR3 sequence (DNA): TGTGCCAGCAGCTTTGGTCCGGGGGAGGAGACCCAGTACTTC. It encodes CASSFGPGEETQYF. This chain uses TRBV7-2 with TRBJ2-5, with a tentative D call TRBD2 (6 bases). Trimming stripped 3 bases from V and 5 bases from J, with 13 bases between. Germline CDR1 and CDR2: SGHTA and FQGNSA. The length of the CDR3 is 14 residues.

This clone has only a few counts. The V and J genes are TRBV18 and TRBJ2-2, with D perhaps assigned TRBD1 or TRBD2 (5 bases each). Looked up from germline, CDR1 is KGHSH and CDR2 is LQKENI. The CDR3 spans 16 residues. The V end was cut by 1 base, the J end by 5 bases, with 14 bases between. The CDR3: CASSPQGQGRTGELFF. CDR3 DNA sequence: TGTGCCAGCTCACCACAGGGGCAGGGACGGACCGGGGAGCTGTTTTTT. Supplemented by reference TRBV18 and TRBJ2-2, the full variable domain reads NAGVMQNPRHLVRRRGQEARLRCSPMKGHSHVYWYRQLPEEGLKFMVYLQKENIIDESGMPKERFSAEFPKEGPSILRIQQVVRGDSAAYFCASSPQGQGRTGELFFGEGSRLTVL.

This chain connects TRBV7-9 to TRBJ2-1; 8 nucleotides align to TRBD2. This CDR3 comprises 17 residues. V lost 6 bases, J lost 7 bases, and 17 bases stayed unmatched. In germline, CDR1 is SEHNR, CDR2 FQNEAQ (reference sequence). CDR3 DNA sequence: TGTGCCAGCAGGAAGGGATCCGTGAGACTAGCGACAAATGAGCAGTTCTTC. Protein sequence: CASRKGSVRLATNEQFF.

This rearrangement joins TRBV18 to TRBJ1-6; a possible D gene is TRBD1 (6 bases). V was clipped by 4 bases and J by 2 bases, with 15 bases between them. CDR1 and CDR2 from the germline V gene are KGHSH and LQKENI. The CDR3 is made up of 17 amino acids. The DNA for the CDR3 is TGTGCCAGCTCACTTCTGGAACAGGGAACCTATAATTCACCCCTCCACTTT. It encodes CASSLLEQGTYNSPLHF.

This clone has only a few counts. The genes are TRBV7-8 and TRBJ1-6; 10 positions match TRBD1. The CDR3 runs 17 residues. V shed 1 base, J shed 2 bases, and the junction held 2 bases outside the gene matches. The V gene's germline CDR1 is SGHVS and CDR2 FQNEAQ. The CDR3 DNA reads as TGTGCCAGCAGCTTAGGACAGGGGGCTGCCTATAATTCACCCCTCCACTTT. It encodes CASSLGQGAAYNSPLHF.

This rearrangement joins TRBV9 to TRBJ1-2, with 9 bases that match TRBD1. Germline CDR1 SGDLS, CDR2 YYNGEE. The J segment lost 2 bases and the V segment lost 4 bases, leaving 12 bases of the junction unmatched. The CDR3 is 17 residues long. For the CDR3, the DNA is TGTGCCAGCAGCCCCAATCCCGGGACAGGGAAGAACTATGGCTACACCTTC. Translation gives CASSPNPGTGKNYGYTF.

The gene calls are TRBV27 and TRBJ2-2, with a tentative D call TRBD2 (7 bases). The CDR3 is 14 residues long. Germline lookup yields CDR1 MNHEY and CDR2 SMNVEV (reference sequence). Trimming removed 8 bases at V and 4 bases at J, with 14 bases between. The CDR3 DNA reads TGTGCCAGCTCGGGGGGCGCGATCACCGGGGAGCTGTTTTTT. It codes for CASSGGAITGELFF.

The chain carries TRBV19 and TRBJ1-5, with D unclear. CDR3 length: 14 amino acids. Per the germline V gene, CDR1 is LNHDA and CDR2 is SQIVND (reference sequence). The V end lost 3 bases, the J end lost 3 bases, and 9 bases lay between the germline ends. The CDR3 reads CASSMFQLNQPQHF. CDR3 coding DNA: TGTGCCAGTAGTATGTTCCAGCTCAATCAGCCCCAGCATTTT.

The CDR3 reads CASSWGLAGITYEQYF. As DNA, the CDR3 is TGTGCCAGCAGTTGGGGACTAGCGGGAATTACCTACGAGCAGTACTTC. V and J are TRBV6-2 or TRBV6-3 and TRBJ2-7, with 13 bases aligning to TRBD2. J was trimmed by 2 bases and V by 4 bases; bases with no gene match: 5. The CDR3 has 16 residues. Germline V gene lookup returns CDR1 MNHEY and CDR2 SVGEGT.

This clone appeared once. Different DNA sequences within this sample yield the same CDR3. This chain connects TRBV5-8 to TRBJ2-7; D possibly corresponds to TRBD1 (5 bases). Trimming took 4 bases from V and 2 from J, leaving 7 bases between them. The CDR3 totals 12 residues. Germline V CDR1 and CDR2: SGHTS, YDEGEE. The CDR3 nucleotides read TGTGCCAGCAGCAGACAGACCTACGAGCAGTACTTC. This sequence encodes CASSRQTYEQYF.

The CDR3 sequence: CASSPSWDRKVRAFF. CDR3 bases: TGTGCCAGCAGTCCATCCTGGGACAGGAAAGTTAGAGCTTTCTTT. The V call is TRBV27, the J call TRBJ1-1; 8 bases agree with TRBD1. Germline V gene lookup returns CDR1 MNHEY and CDR2 SMNVEV (reference sequence). The V gene end was trimmed by 5 bases and the J gene end by 10 bases; junction bases not matched to a gene: 15. CDR3 length: 15 residues.

V is TRBV9 and J is TRBJ1-5; perhaps TRBD1 as D (5 bases). CDR3 length equals 14 residues. Between the trimmed V and J ends, which lost 7 bases and 7 bases, there was a span of 18 bases. The V gene's germline CDR1 is SGDLS and CDR2 YYNGEE. Here the CDR3 reads CASSQGGSGQPQHF. CDR3 nucleotide sequence: TGTGCCAGCTCCCAGGGAGGAAGTGGACAGCCCCAGCATTTT.

The CDR3 coding sequence is TGCGCCAGCAGCTCTCGACCCGGGACCGTTTTAGGAGAACTGTTTTTT. This translates into CASSSRPGTVLGELFF. The chain has TRBV5-1 and TRBJ1-4; tentative D call: TRBD1 (5 bases). With 3 bases removed from V and 12 bases from J, the gap between germline ends came to 24 bases. The CDR3 runs to 16 residues. The V gene's germline CDR1 is SGHRS and CDR2 YFSETQ.